This record looks at one TCR beta chain sequence and its context. Its specificity is not known. CDR1 is SGDLS, CDR2 YYNGEE, per germline. CDR3 length: 15 residues. V was shortened by 0 bases and J by 5 bases, with 12 bases between the two germline ends. Sequencing relied on a cDNA template that was reverse transcribed from extracted RNA. Only in-frame clones appear in the TCRdb table, and some are missing; sequencing was by immunoSEQ multiplex PCR. This table has 95,000 to 150,000 clones, 50% to 55% appearing once. The data derive from a study of CD8+ T cells in alopecia areata. Study at large: Tofacitinib administration to treated patients was oral, at 5 to 10 mg twice daily. The study gave tofacitinib for 6 to 18 months, then 6 months off drug.

Study outcomes and limitations: Tofacitinib yielded significantly lower scalp clonality and fewer expanded CD8+ clones among the top 100.

Specified treatment: oral pan-JAK inhibitor, 5-10 mg twice daily. This receptor was taken from a human donor with alopecia areata. V and J are TRBV9 and TRBJ2-1, with a possible D match to TRBD2 (5 bases). The sample consisted of CD4+ T cells sorted from blood, taken at week 4, from a patient treated with tofacitinib. Written as DNA, the CDR3 is TGTGCCAGCAGCGTAGTTGGCGAGGGTAACAATGAGCAGTTCTTC. Its translation is CASSVVGEGNNEQFF.